This TCR beta chain comes out of a study of T cell changes during pregnancy in multiple sclerosis. The method was immunoSEQ multiplex PCR; TCRdb's version includes in-frame clones alone and lacks a portion of them. The sample consists of approximately 53,000 clones, 85% to 95% of them appearing once. Germline values: CDR1 SQVTM, CDR2 ANQGSEA. Deletions cut 7 bases from V and 4 bases from J, with 16 bases between. This CDR3 region has 13 residues. The origin of this receptor is a female donor with multiple sclerosis, enrolled in a pregnancy study. Sequencing used CD4+ T cells from peripheral blood mononuclear cells, obtained in the third trimester of pregnancy. The chain has TRBV29-1 and TRBJ1-2, with D maybe TRBD1 (5 bases). DNA for the CDR3: TGCAGCGCCTCGCGGGGCTTGGGCTATGGCTACACCTTC. Translation gives CSASRGLGYGYTF.